The text below deals with one T cell receptor beta chain. The protocol was immunoSEQ multiplex PCR, while the TCRdb copy is restricted to in-frame clones and leaves out a portion. In the table there are about 130,000 clones, about 89% of which are singletons. The sample originates from a study of blood T cell repertoires in COVID-19. Germline-derived CDR1 and CDR2 are SGHTA and FQGNSA. The CDR3 sequence is 14 residues long. V lost 5 bases and J 2 bases, leaving 12 bases between the germline ends. This sequence joins TRBV7-2 and TRBJ1-1; perhaps TRBD1 as D (6 bases). The sequence derives from a woman aged 60-75 years with acute or convalescent COVID-19. The sequenced sample consisted of peripheral blood. CDR3 nucleotides: TGTGCCAGCAGCCTCGGACAGTCCAACACTGAAGCTTTCTTT. Translating it yields CASSLGQSNTEAFF.